These T cell receptor beta chains were read from a single sample in a study of CD8+CD57+ T cells in acquired aplastic anemia. TCRdb redid the calling of the reads with MiXCR, one entry per CDR3 protein. The sample has more than 150,000 distinct CDR3 sequences, under 50% seen once. Sequenced input: sorted CD4+, CD8+, or CD8+CD57+ T cells (not recorded which) from PBMCs. Every receptor here comes from a human donor with aplastic anemia. CDR3s include the opening cysteine and the closing phenylalanine or tryptophan. Each record gives: D gene, J gene, V gene, clone size, CDR3 length, CDR3 DNA, CDR3 protein. The D gene is left open where the match is weak. Size is omitted from some rows. Given values are once, few, many or a class for expanded clones.

>NA|TRBJ2-7|TRBV12-3/TRBV12-4|NA|15
TGTGCCAGCAGTTTGGGAGTCTCCAGCTCCTACGAGCAGTACTTC
CASSLGVSSSYEQYF
>TRBD1|TRBJ1-6|TRBV2|few|14
TGTGCCAGCAGGGCCACAGGGGGAAATTCACCCCTCCACTTT
CASRATGGNSPLHF
>NA|TRBJ2-3|TRBV9|many|15
TGTGCCAGCAGCGTAGATCAGGGTTCCACAGATACGCAGTATTTT
CASSVDQGSTDTQYF
>NA|TRBJ2-6|TRBV7-8|many|17
TGTGCCAGCAGTCCGTGGGGTTTCGGCTCTGGGGCCAACGTCCTGACTTTC
CASSPWGFGSGANVLTF
>NA|TRBJ2-3|TRBV12-3/TRBV12-4|many|16
TGTGCCAGCAACCTCGGACGTAGGGCTAGCCGAGATACGCAGTATTTT
CASNLGRRASRDTQYF
>TRBD1|TRBJ1-2|TRBV15|NA|13
TGTGCCACCAGCAGACAGGGACAGGGGGGCTACACCTTC
CATSRQGQGGYTF
>TRBD2|TRBJ2-3|TRBV20-1|many|13
TGCAGTGCTAGCGGGGGGGCAGGAGATACGCAGTATTTT
CSASGGAGDTQYF
>NA|TRBJ1-6|TRBV4-3|many|18
TGCGCCAGCAGCCAAGATGGGGCTGGCTGGACAGATAATTCACCCCTCCACTTT
CASSQDGAGWTDNSPLHF
>TRBD1|TRBJ1-1|TRBV30|many|13
TGTGCCTGGAGTGGACAGGGGAACACTGAAGCTTTCTTT
CAWSGQGNTEAFF
>NA|TRBJ2-5|TRBV7-9|NA|13
TGTGCCAGCAGCAAGGGATTTTGGGAGACCCAGTACTTC
CASSKGFWETQYF
>NA|TRBJ2-7|TRBV7-8|NA|12
TGTGCCAGCAGCTTAGACACCTACGAGCAGTACTTC
CASSLDTYEQYF
>NA|TRBJ1-1|TRBV28|many|13
TGTGCCAGCATAGGCGGAGCGAACACTGAAGCTTTCTTT
CASIGGANTEAFF
>NA|TRBJ2-5|TRBV9|NA|11
TGTGCCAGCGGCGCAGTGGAGACCCAGTACTTC
CASGAVETQYF
>NA|TRBJ1-2|TRBV7-8|NA|13
TGTGCCAGCAGTGTCTTACAGTACTATGGCTACACCTTC
CASSVLQYYGYTF
>NA|TRBJ1-2|TRBV2|few|16
TGTGCCAGCAGTGAAGGGGTAGGTAGGAGCGACTATGGCTACACCTTC
CASSEGVGRSDYGYTF
>TRBD1|TRBJ1-6|TRBV7-2|many|16
TGTGCCAGCAGCTTCTACAGGGGGCTTAACAATTCACCCCTCCACTTT
CASSFYRGLNNSPLHF